These 16 T cell receptor beta chains were sequenced from one sample in a study of identical twins. TCRdb analysed the 5' RACE reads with MiXCR anew, one entry per CDR3 protein. Of hundreds of thousands of distinct CDR3 sequences in the sample, around 22% are singletons; the top ten hold more than 0.4%. This sample was shared with a second study, whose subject was yellow fever vaccine responses in identical twins.

Sequencing input: CD4+ T cells sorted from blood. The receptors shown here come from a woman aged 18-29 years in good health.

The chain's CDR3 is CASSLGTGTANTEAFF. DNA for the CDR3: TGTGCCAGCAGCTTAGGGACCGGGACTGCGAACACTGAAGCTTTCTTT. This chain connects TRBV11-2 to TRBJ1-1, with a weak D call TRBD1 (5 bases). Germline assignment: CDR1 SGHAT and CDR2 FQNNGV. The CDR3 covers 16 residues. The V and J ends lost 1 base and 1 base respectively, with 13 bases between them.

This clonotype was observed a few times. The genes are TRBV10-3 and TRBJ2-5, with D tentatively TRBD2 (6 bases). Trimming shortened V by 0 bases and J by 4 bases, and 9 bases separated the two germline ends. The CDR3 sequence is 14 residues long. Germline loops: CDR1 ENHRY, CDR2 SYGVKD. This chain's CDR3 is CAISESLGGETQYF. The CDR3 region has the DNA TGTGCCATCAGTGAGTCTCTGGGGGGAGAGACCCAGTACTTC.

The chain employs TRBV2 and TRBJ2-3; no clear D. Trimming cost V 5 bases and J 0 bases, with 21 bases left between them. The CDR3 spans 18 residues. Germline assignment: CDR1 SNHLY and CDR2 FYNNEI. The CDR3 bases are TGTGCCAGCAGTAAAAAGACCTGGACCATTTCTAGCACAGATACGCAGTATTTT. It codes for CASSKKTWTISSTDTQYF.

The chain carries TRBV5-1 and TRBJ2-7; D is perhaps TRBD2 (5 bases). V shed 0 bases and J shed 3 bases, with 13 bases lying between them. The germline CDR1 and CDR2 sequences are SGHRS and YFSETQ. CDR3 length equals 15 residues. CDR3 coding DNA: TGCGCCAGCAGCTTGGGCCGGACTGGGCTCTACGAGCAGTACTTC. It codes for CASSLGRTGLYEQYF.

The J gene is TRBJ2-1, the V gene TRBV11-3; D is perhaps TRBD2 (5 bases). The germline V and J ends were trimmed by 0 bases and 5 bases, with 17 bases remaining between them. The CDR3 is made up of 17 amino acids. Germline CDR1 is SGHNT and CDR2 is YENEEA. The CDR3 DNA is TGTGCCAGCAGCTTAGATGGCAGCGGTAGGCCTCACAATGAGCAGTTCTTC. This gives the protein CASSLDGSGRPHNEQFF.

This clonotype was observed a few times. The V and J genes are TRBV4-1 and TRBJ1-2; tentatively, D is TRBD1 (5 bases). Germline V CDR1 and CDR2: MGHRA, YSYEKL. Trimming stripped 5 bases from V and 5 bases from J, with 18 bases between. CDR3 length equals 15 residues. The CDR3 spells CASSGGAGTQYGYTF. For the CDR3, the DNA is TGCGCCAGCAGCGGGGGAGCCGGAACTCAATATGGCTACACCTTC.

The V gene is TRBV5-1, the J gene TRBJ1-5; D is possibly TRBD1 (5 bases). V gave up 0 bases and J gave up 3 bases, with 10 bases separating them. CDR1 and CDR2 from the germline V gene are SGHRS and YFSETQ. The CDR3 spans 15 residues. The CDR3 here is CASSLAGVTNQPQHF. The CDR3 bases are TGCGCCAGCAGCTTGGCGGGGGTTACCAATCAGCCCCAGCATTTT. The full variable domain, its missing parts supplied by reference TRBV5-1 and TRBJ1-5, is KAGVTQTPRYLIKTRGQQVTLSCSPISGHRSVSWYQQTPGQGLQFLFEYFSETQRNKGNFPGRFSGRQFSNSRSEMNVSTLELGDSALYLCASSLAGVTNQPQHFGDGTRLSIL.

This clonotype has ten or more counts. The chain links TRBV6-1 to TRBJ2-2, with a tentative D call TRBD1 (6 bases). Germline V gives CDR1 MNHNS, CDR2 SASEGT. Deletions cut 8 bases from V and 5 bases from J, with 12 bases between. The CDR3 loop spans 13 amino acids. CDR3 sequence reads: CASGGTGTGELFF. The DNA for the CDR3 is TGTGCCAGCGGAGGAACAGGGACCGGGGAGCTGTTTTTT.

The CDR3: CASSPRTTGANVLTF. CDR3 bases: TGTGCCAGCAGTCCACGAACCACTGGGGCCAACGTCCTGACTTTC. This sequence joins TRBV6-2 or TRBV6-3 and TRBJ2-6; D gene ambiguous. The V gene lost 5 bases and the J gene lost 2 bases, with 10 bases spanning the gap. The CDR3 covers 15 residues. Germline CDR1 and CDR2: MNHEY and SVGEGT.

J is TRBJ2-3 and V is TRBV7-9; 12 bases map to TRBD2. Per the germline V gene, CDR1 is SEHNR and CDR2 is FQNEAQ (reference sequence). J lost 2 bases, V lost 5 bases, and 5 bases had no gene match. The CDR3 extends over 16 amino acids. The CDR3 sequence is CASSETSGGLTDTQYF. The CDR3 region has the DNA TGTGCCAGCAGCGAGACTAGCGGGGGCCTCACAGATACGCAGTATTTT.

This clonotype appeared many times. The V and J genes are TRBV20-1 and TRBJ2-3; D is tentatively TRBD1 or TRBD2 (5 bases each). V was pared by 4 bases and J by 7 bases, with 15 bases between. The CDR3 extends over 13 amino acids. Germline V CDR1 and CDR2: DFQATT, SNEGSKA (reference sequence). The CDR3 DNA is TGCAGTGCTACGGGGCCGACAACACATACGCAGTATTTT. Amino acid sequence: CSATGPTTHTQYF.

The V and J genes are TRBV3-1 and TRBJ1-1; TRBD1 matches at 8 bases. Trimming took 1 base from V and 7 from J; bases not matched to a gene: 8. This CDR3 is built from 15 residues. Germline values: CDR1 LGHDT, CDR2 YNNKEL (reference sequence). CDR3 loop: CASSQGTGLGGEAFF. CDR3 nucleotides: TGTGCCAGCAGCCAAGGGACAGGGCTAGGGGGTGAAGCTTTCTTT.

This clonotype was seen many times. The chain carries TRBV5-1 and TRBJ2-1, with TRBD2 matching over 10 bases. There are 15 residues in the CDR3. CDR1 and CDR2 (germline): SGHRS, YFSETQ. V shed 3 bases and J 3 bases; nucleotides not matched to a gene: 3. The CDR3 DNA sequence: TGCGCCAGCAGCTCAGGGACTAGCGACTACAATGAGCAGTTCTTC. This sequence encodes CASSSGTSDYNEQFF.

This clonotype was seen a few times. The chain couples TRBV7-2 to TRBJ2-1, with D possibly TRBD1 on 5 matching bases. Germline CDR1 SGHTA, CDR2 FQGNSA. The CDR3 covers 13 residues. Trimming shortened V by 2 bases and J by 8 bases, and 10 bases separated the two germline ends. CDR3 sequence (DNA): TGTGCCAGCAGCTTAAAGTTCAGGGATGAGCAGTTCTTC. Translated: CASSLKFRDEQFF.

The V gene is TRBV10-3, the J gene TRBJ1-1; 7 bases match TRBD1. Germline V gene data show CDR1 as ENHRY and CDR2 as SYGVKD. This CDR3 comprises 16 residues. V lost 0 bases to trimming and J lost 1 base; unmatched junction nucleotides: 5. CDR3 in amino acids: CAISESWTGSNTEAFF. Here the CDR3 DNA reads TGTGCCATCAGTGAGTCTTGGACAGGCTCGAACACTGAAGCTTTCTTT.

This clonotype was counted a few times. The chain recombines TRBV20-1 with TRBJ2-1; D may be TRBD1 or TRBD2 (6 bases each). Trimming took 5 bases from V and 7 from J, leaving 12 bases between them. CDR1 is DFQATT and CDR2 is SNEGSKA in the germline V gene (reference sequence). The CDR3 has 12 residues. CDR3 protein: CSAHRGGNEQFF. The CDR3, as DNA: TGCAGTGCTCATCGAGGGGGGAATGAGCAGTTCTTC.